This TCR beta chain was found in a study of blood T cell repertoires in COVID-19. The CDR3 spans 13 residues. Trimming stripped 6 bases from V and 4 bases from J, with 9 bases between. Germline-derived CDR1 and CDR2 are LNHDA and SQIVND (reference sequence). Clones were read by immunoSEQ multiplex PCR, and TCRdb kept only the in-frame ones, dropping some. The repertoire holds roughly 200,000 clones, with around 84% as singletons. The V and J genes are TRBV19 and TRBJ2-2, with D possibly matching TRBD1 (6 bases). The sequence came from a man aged 35 to 55 who had recovered from COVID-19. The sequenced material came from PBMCs or T cells enriched from blood (not recorded which). The CDR3 coding sequence is TGTGCCAGTAGGTCGACAGGCACCGGGGAGCTGTTTTTT. Translated: CASRSTGTGELFF.